Presented here are 32 T cell receptor beta chains from one specimen sequenced in a study of CD8+ T cells in alopecia areata. TCR sequencing used cDNA made by reverse transcription of extracted RNA. Only in-frame clones appear in the TCRdb table, and some are missing; sequencing was by immunoSEQ multiplex PCR. The sample has about 140,000 clones, roughly 61% seen once. This specimen was CD4+ T cells sorted from blood, taken at week 0. These receptors originate from a human donor with alopecia areata.

A few counts support this clone. The chain combines TRBV14 with TRBJ2-2; D is uncertain. V was pared by 3 bases and J by 7 bases, with 3 bases between. The CDR3 has 11 residues. CDR1 and CDR2 (germline): SGHDN, FVKESK. CDR3 DNA: TGTGCCAGCAGCCATGGCGGGGAGCTGTTTTTT. Translated: CASSHGGELFF.

This clone was counted only a few times. Within the sample, other DNA sequences also encode this same CDR3. This CDR3 is CAWSASYEQYF. In nucleotides, the CDR3 is TGTGCCTGGAGTGCCTCCTACGAGCAGTACTTC. The rearrangement uses TRBV30 and TRBJ2-7, with no clear D. V dropped 1 base and J dropped 0 bases, with 1 base sitting between them. Germline CDR1 and CDR2: GTSNPN and SVGIG (reference sequence). This CDR3 region has 11 residues.

The V call is TRBV5-1, the J call TRBJ2-2; D remains ambiguous. Germline CDR1 is SGHRS and CDR2 is YFSETQ. V lost 0 bases and J 3 bases, leaving 6 bases between the germline ends. There are 14 residues in the CDR3. CDR3 loop: CASSLALDTGELFF. The CDR3 DNA reads as TGCGCCAGCAGCTTGGCCTTGGACACCGGGGAGCTGTTTTTT.

This chain links TRBV18 with TRBJ1-1; D remains ambiguous. V dropped 4 bases and J dropped 5 bases, with 11 bases sitting between them. This CDR3 comprises 13 residues. Germline assignment: CDR1 KGHSH and CDR2 LQKENI. The CDR3 protein is CASSLDESTEAFF. The CDR3 region has the DNA TGTGCCAGCTCACTGGACGAGAGTACTGAAGCTTTCTTT.

J is TRBJ1-6 and V is TRBV5-6, with unresolved D. Germline-derived CDR1 and CDR2 are SGHDT and YYEEEE. Deletions cut 0 bases from V and 8 bases from J, with 9 bases between. CDR3 size: 14 residues. The CDR3 here is CASSLDSRYSPLHF. In nucleotides, the CDR3 is TGTGCCAGCAGCTTGGACAGTCGCTATTCACCCCTCCACTTT.

Regarding this clone: The sample contains more than one DNA sequence encoding this CDR3. The rearrangement uses TRBV30 and TRBJ1-2, with TRBD1 as a possible D gene (5 bases). V was pared by 3 bases and J by 7 bases, with 9 bases between. Germline CDR1 reads GTSNPN; CDR2 reads SVGIG (reference sequence). This CDR3 is 11 amino acids long. CDR3 residues: CAWSPGGGYTF. Written as DNA, the CDR3 is TGTGCCTGGAGCCCCGGGGGTGGCTACACCTTC.

The sample holds a few counts of this clone. The chain recombines TRBV30 with TRBJ1-5; 10 nucleotides line up with TRBD1. V gave up 1 base and J gave up 6 bases; unmatched junction bases: 15. CDR1 GTSNPN and CDR2 SVGIG come from the germline V gene (reference sequence). The length of the CDR3 is 18 residues. The CDR3 loop reads CAWSGGQGYKGLGQPQHF. In nucleotides, the CDR3 is TGTGCCTGGAGTGGGGGACAGGGGTACAAGGGCCTCGGTCAGCCCCAGCATTTT.

A word on this clone: In the same sample, other DNA sequences code for this CDR3. The CDR3 region has the DNA TGCGCCAGCAGCCAGCAGGGGGGCACTGAAGCTTTCTTT. It translates to CASSQQGGTEAFF. This rearrangement joins TRBV5-1 to TRBJ1-1, with 7 bases fitting TRBD1. V gave up 4 bases and J gave up 4 bases; unmatched junction bases: 4. CDR3 length: 13 residues. The germline gives CDR1 SGHRS, CDR2 YFSETQ.

The rearrangement joins TRBV6-5 to TRBJ1-5, with TRBD1 matching 8 bases. V was pared by 2 bases and J by 2 bases, with 2 bases of the junction left unmatched. This CDR3 contains 15 residues. Germline values: CDR1 MNHEY, CDR2 SVGAGI. CDR3 DNA: TGTGCCAGCAGTTACGACAGGGGAGGCAATCAGCCCCAGCATTTT. It codes for CASSYDRGGNQPQHF.

In its sample, this clone was seen a few times. V gene TRBV29-1 combines with J gene TRBJ2-1; D remains unclear. V was trimmed by 4 bases and J by 9 bases, leaving 16 bases between them. The V gene's germline CDR1 is SQVTM and CDR2 ANQGSEA. The CDR3 has 13 amino acids. The chain's CDR3 is CSVGPGSPAEQFF. In nucleotides, the CDR3 is TGCAGCGTTGGCCCTGGCAGCCCGGCTGAGCAGTTCTTC.

This sequence joins TRBV5-1 and TRBJ2-3; 9 positions match TRBD2. Losses at the gene ends were 0 bases for V and 10 bases for J; bases not matched to a gene: 9. The germline V gene encodes CDR1 SGHRS and CDR2 YFSETQ. This CDR3 is built from 15 residues. The CDR3 coding sequence is TGCGCCAGCAGCTTGGGACTAGCGGACGGGGGGCCGCAGTATTTT. Protein sequence: CASSLGLADGGPQYF. Together with reference TRBV5-1 and TRBJ2-3, the CDR3 gives the full variable domain: KAGVTQTPRYLIKTRGQQVTLSCSPISGHRSVSWYQQTPGQGLQFLFEYFSETQRNKGNFPGRFSGRQFSNSRSEMNVSTLELGDSALYLCASSLGLADGGPQYFGPGTRLTVL.

This clone was counted a few times. CDR3 nucleotide sequence: TGCAGCGTTGAAGATAGAGACAGGTTCTTGTTGGTACGGCTAGAGCAGTACTTC. It encodes CSVEDRDRFLLVRLEQYF. This sequence joins TRBV29-1 and TRBJ2-7; possibly TRBD1 for D (6 bases). Trimming stripped 0 bases from V and 7 bases from J, with 28 bases between. The CDR3 runs to 18 residues. In germline, CDR1 is SQVTM, CDR2 ANQGSEA.

This rearrangement joins TRBV6-5 to TRBJ1-1; a possible D gene is TRBD1 (5 bases). V lost 7 bases, J lost 12 bases, and 18 bases lay in between. This CDR3 is 12 amino acids long. Germline V gene data show CDR1 as MNHEY and CDR2 as SVGAGI. In DNA form, the CDR3 reads TGTGCCAGCACTGAAAGGCGGGGGAGGACTTTCTTT. Its translation: CASTERRGRTFF.

The rearrangement links TRBV30 to TRBJ2-7, with TRBD1 identical over 9 bases. The CDR3 has 13 amino acids. J lost 4 bases, V lost 3 bases, and 4 bases had no gene match. Germline lookup yields CDR1 GTSNPN and CDR2 SVGIG (reference sequence). The CDR3 nucleotides are TGTGCCTGGAGGGGGACAGGGAGGTACGAGCAGTACTTC. This codes for CAWRGTGRYEQYF.

The V call is TRBV7-2, the J call TRBJ2-3; the D is unclear. Germline CDR1 is SGHTA and CDR2 is FQGNSA. V dropped 7 bases and J dropped 6 bases, with 23 bases sitting between them. CDR3 length: 16 amino acids. Here the CDR3 DNA reads TGTGCCAGCACCCCCCCCTGGGTACAGATTTTGGATACGCAGTATTTT. Residues: CASTPPWVQILDTQYF.

This clone was seen a single time. V usage is TRBV25-1 and J usage is TRBJ1-3; no clear D gene. This CDR3 is 12 amino acids long. The germline V gene has CDR1 MGHDK and CDR2 SYGVNS. Trimming left V 10 bases short and J 0 bases short, with 7 bases between. The DNA of the CDR3 is TGTGCCACCGTTTCCTCTGGAAACACCATATATTTT. It is translated as CATVSSGNTIYF.

This chain connects TRBV30 to TRBJ1-2; TRBD1 agrees at 7 bases. After removal of 4 bases from V and 4 bases from J, the junction contained 12 bases not matched to a gene. Germline V gene lookup returns CDR1 GTSNPN and CDR2 SVGIG (reference sequence). The CDR3 covers 15 residues. The CDR3 loop is CAWKTPGGLGYGYTF. The CDR3 coding sequence is TGTGCCTGGAAAACCCCAGGGGGGCTCGGCTATGGCTACACCTTC.

CDR3 DNA: TGTGCCAGCAGCGTAGAAATCGGGGGACAGGGCGGCGAGCAGTACTTC. Encoded protein: CASSVEIGGQGGEQYF. The chain has TRBV9 and TRBJ2-7, with TRBD1 identical over 9 bases. The CDR3 sequence is 16 residues long. In germline, CDR1 is SGDLS, CDR2 YYNGEE. Trimming cost V 0 bases and J 6 bases; bases outside gene matches: 10.

This chain joins TRBV5-1 and TRBJ2-3, with a tentative D call TRBD2 (6 bases). CDR3 length: 15 residues. Per germline, CDR1 SGHRS and CDR2 YFSETQ. Deletions cut 5 bases from V and 2 bases from J, with 15 bases between. The CDR3 reads CASRPGVSSTDTQYF. The CDR3 nucleotides read TGCGCCAGCAGGCCGGGGGTGAGTTCCACAGATACGCAGTATTTT.

The chain is built from TRBV7-2 and TRBJ2-3; 9 bases map to TRBD1. The germline gives CDR1 SGHTA, CDR2 FQGNSA. Losses at the gene ends were 5 bases for V and 4 bases for J; bases not matched to a gene: 4. This CDR3 has 14 residues. The CDR3 bases are TGTGCCAGCAGCAACGGACAGGGGTCAGATACGCAGTATTTT. It encodes CASSNGQGSDTQYF.

This clone showed up just a few times. The genes are TRBV4-3 and TRBJ1-4, with D unresolved. This CDR3 spans 15 amino acids. Germline V CDR1 and CDR2: LGHNA, YSLEER. The V and J ends lost 0 bases and 7 bases respectively, with 12 bases between them. As DNA, the CDR3 is TGCGCCAGCAGCCAAGATACGACCGGTAGTGAAAAACTGTTTTTT. Protein sequence: CASSQDTTGSEKLFF.

In this sample, this clone turned up a few times. The chain employs TRBV4-1 and TRBJ1-2, with a possible D match to TRBD1 (5 bases). In germline, CDR1 is MGHRA, CDR2 YSYEKL. The CDR3 runs 17 residues. The ends were cut back, 3 bases at V and 4 bases at J, with 21 bases in the middle. This chain's CDR3 is CASSQDGTNLGSYGYTF. CDR3 nucleotides: TGCGCCAGCAGCCAGGACGGGACGAATCTTGGTAGCTATGGCTACACCTTC.

V usage is TRBV5-6 and J usage is TRBJ2-6; D is undetermined. Germline V gene data show CDR1 as SGHDT and CDR2 as YYEEEE. The CDR3 consists of 16 residues. With 0 bases removed from V and 0 bases from J, the gap between germline ends came to 7 bases. CDR3 region: CASSLDTSSGANVLTF. The CDR3 nucleotides read TGTGCCAGCAGCTTGGACACAAGCTCTGGGGCCAACGTCCTGACTTTC.

V and J are TRBV2 and TRBJ2-1; D may be TRBD2 (6 bases). Trimming stripped 6 bases from V and 2 bases from J, with 8 bases between. Germline CDR1 reads SNHLY; CDR2 reads FYNNEI. This CDR3 is built from 13 residues. The CDR3 region has the DNA TGTGCCAGCAGCGGGGGTACCTACAATGAGCAGTTCTTC. Its protein is CASSGGTYNEQFF.

This clone turned up a few times. V gene TRBV29-1 combines with J gene TRBJ1-1; 7 bases agree with TRBD1. This CDR3 comprises 15 residues. From germline, CDR1 is SQVTM and CDR2 ANQGSEA. V was pared by 6 bases and J by 3 bases, with 13 bases of the junction left unmatched. DNA of the CDR3: TGCAGCGTCAGACAGGGTTCATTCGGGGACACTGAAGCTTTCTTT. It yields the protein CSVRQGSFGDTEAFF.

This chain links TRBV6-6 with TRBJ2-2; 9 bases align to TRBD1. This CDR3 has 15 residues. V lost 6 bases to trimming and J lost 3 bases; unmatched junction nucleotides: 5. The germline V gene encodes CDR1 MNHNY and CDR2 SVGAGI (reference sequence). CDR3 sequence reads: CASRPGQGDTGELFF. DNA for the CDR3: TGTGCCAGCAGGCCGGGACAGGGCGACACCGGGGAGCTGTTTTTT.

The chain recombines TRBV2 with TRBJ1-2; D possibly corresponds to TRBD1 (5 bases). This CDR3 is 13 amino acids long. The germline V and J ends were trimmed by 6 bases and 1 base, with 9 bases remaining between them. Germline loops: CDR1 SNHLY, CDR2 FYNNEI. The CDR3 protein is CASREQVNYGYTF. The CDR3 DNA reads as TGTGCCAGCAGGGAACAGGTTAACTATGGCTACACCTTC. The complete variable domain, with remaining parts taken from reference TRBV2 and TRBJ1-2, reads EPEVTQTPSHQVTQMGQEVILRCVPISNHLYFYWYRQILGQKVEFLVSFYNNEISEKSEIFDDQFSVERPDGSNFTLKIRSTKLEDSAMYFCASREQVNYGYTFGSGTRLTVV.

Only a few counts were recorded for this clone. In the same sample, other DNA sequences code for this CDR3. The rearrangement uses TRBV5-1 and TRBJ2-7, with D perhaps matching TRBD1 (6 bases). V shed 1 base and J shed 1 base, with 9 bases lying between them. Germline V gene lookup returns CDR1 SGHRS and CDR2 YFSETQ. This CDR3 spans 14 amino acids. The CDR3: CASSLSQGSYEQYF. The CDR3 nucleotides are TGCGCCAGCAGCTTGTCGCAGGGGTCCTACGAGCAGTACTTC.

The chain combines TRBV30 with TRBJ2-7; D possibly matches TRBD1 or TRBD2 (6 bases each). V lost 0 bases and J 0 bases, leaving 9 bases between the germline ends. The CDR3 extends over 14 amino acids. Germline V gene sequence: CDR1 GTSNPN, CDR2 SVGIG (reference sequence). The DNA for the CDR3 is TGTGCCTGGAGTGTGGGGGGCGTCTCCTACGAGCAGTACTTC. It yields the protein CAWSVGGVSYEQYF.

The chain has TRBV29-1 and TRBJ2-1; TRBD2 agrees at 12 bases. Germline values: CDR1 SQVTM, CDR2 ANQGSEA. The junction had 7 bases not matched to a gene; V was cut back by 8 bases and J by 14 bases. The length of the CDR3 is 11 residues. The CDR3 bases are TGCAGCTTCTCTAGCGGGGGGGCCGAGTTCTTC. Its protein is CSFSSGGAEFF.

The V and J genes are TRBV9 and TRBJ1-5; D is perhaps TRBD1 (5 bases). The CDR3 is made up of 14 amino acids. CDR1 SGDLS and CDR2 YYNGEE come from the germline V gene. Trimming stripped 0 bases from V and 6 bases from J, with 10 bases between. Here the CDR3 DNA reads TGTGCCAGCAGCGTAGAAGGTACAGGTCAGCCCCAGCATTTT. Its translation is CASSVEGTGQPQHF.

The rearrangement uses TRBV9 and TRBJ2-1; weak D call: TRBD2 (7 bases). The ends were cut back, 4 bases at V and 5 bases at J, with 16 bases in the middle. The CDR3 covers 15 residues. CDR1 SGDLS and CDR2 YYNGEE come from the germline V gene. The CDR3 protein is CASSPRGDKHNEQFF. The CDR3 bases are TGTGCCAGCAGCCCTCGGGGGGACAAGCACAATGAGCAGTTCTTC.